The 21 T cell receptor beta chains below all came from one sample that was sequenced in a study of blood T cell repertoires in COVID-19. Assay: immunoSEQ multiplex PCR; the TCRdb copy retains only in-frame clones and omits some. The table records 250,000 to 300,000 clones, around 92% of them present only once. Sequencing was carried out using PBMCs or T cells enriched from blood (not recorded which). These receptors came from a woman in her forties or fifties who had been exposed to COVID-19.

The V and J genes are TRBV6-9 and TRBJ2-7; D uncertain. The germline CDR1 and CDR2 sequences are MNHGY and SVAAGI. V was shortened by 2 bases and J by 6 bases, with 8 bases between the two germline ends. This CDR3 has 12 residues. The CDR3 DNA sequence: TGTGCCAGCAGTTATCAGGCGTGCGAGCAGTACTTC. As protein: CASSYQACEQYF.

The chain couples TRBV3-1 (or the pseudogene TRBV3-2) to TRBJ1-2; 9 nucleotides align to TRBD1. This CDR3 region has 13 residues. Trimming at V came to 6 bases and at J to 8 bases, leaving 7 bases not matched to a gene. The germline CDR1 and CDR2 sequences are LGHDT and YNNKEL (reference sequence). CDR3 bases: TGTGCCAGCAGAGGGGACAGGGTTCACGGCTACACCTTC. Its protein product is CASRGDRVHGYTF.

This sequence joins TRBV19 and TRBJ2-2; TRBD1 matches 9 bases. CDR1 and CDR2 (germline): LNHDA, SQIVND (reference sequence). V dropped 2 bases and J dropped 5; count of bases not matched to a gene: 6. CDR3 size: 16 residues. CDR3 amino acids: CASSIRRTGDTGELFF. In DNA, the CDR3 is TGTGCCAGTAGTATACGAAGGACAGGGGATACCGGGGAGCTGTTTTTT.

This sequence joins TRBV3-1 (or the pseudogene TRBV3-2) and TRBJ1-6; D gene ambiguous. Germline V lookup: CDR1 LGHDT, CDR2 YNNKEL (reference sequence). The CDR3 has 15 residues. The V end lost 1 base, the J end lost 5 bases, and 9 bases lay between the germline ends. CDR3 nucleotides: TGTGCCAGCAGCCAAGTACCGGGGAATAATTCACCCCTCCACTTT. Its translation: CASSQVPGNNSPLHF.

This chain uses TRBV4-1 with TRBJ2-3; TRBD1 might be the D (5 bases). Germline CDR1 is MGHRA and CDR2 is YSYEKL. The V gene lost 0 bases and the J gene lost 0 bases, with 19 bases spanning the gap. This CDR3 is 19 amino acids long. DNA of the CDR3: TGCGCCAGCAGCCAAGACCCACAAGGGGCTACAGGTAGCACAGATACGCAGTATTTT. Translating gives CASSQDPQGATGSTDTQYF.

The chain has TRBV12-3 or TRBV12-4 and TRBJ1-5; the match to TRBD1 covers 8 bases. After removal of 4 bases from V and 4 bases from J, the junction contained 0 bases not matched to a gene. This CDR3 contains 13 residues. CDR3 nucleotide sequence: TGTGCCAGCAGTTGGACAGGGAATCAGCCCCAGCATTTT. Its translation: CASSWTGNQPQHF.

This clone came up once. The V and J genes are TRBV19 and TRBJ1-4, with 9 bases that match TRBD1. J was trimmed by 8 bases and V by 1 base; bases with no gene match: 5. CDR3 size: 15 residues. CDR1 and CDR2 (germline): LNHDA, SQIVND (reference sequence). The CDR3, as DNA: TGTGCCAGTAGTATAGGCGGGACAGGGACCGAAAAACTGTTTTTT. Its protein product is CASSIGGTGTEKLFF.

This sequence joins TRBV28 and TRBJ2-3; D may be TRBD2 (6 bases). Germline V gene data show CDR1 as MDHEN and CDR2 as SYDVKM. This CDR3 has 14 amino acids. Trimming cost V 3 bases and J 2 bases, with 9 bases left between them. The CDR3 nucleotides are TGTGCCAGCAGTTTGACGCGGGACACAGATACGCAGTATTTT. Its translation is CASSLTRDTDTQYF.

The chain recombines TRBV14 with TRBJ2-5; TRBD1 aligns across 7 bases. Germline V lookup: CDR1 SGHDN, CDR2 FVKESK. The CDR3 runs to 15 residues. The ends lost 5 bases at V and 5 bases at J; junction bases unmatched: 11. CDR3 loop: CASSSTRGRGETQYF. In nucleotides, the CDR3 is TGTGCCAGCAGCTCAACGAGGGGGCGCGGGGAGACCCAGTACTTC.

The sample holds one count of this clone. V gene TRBV9 combines with J gene TRBJ2-7; TRBD2 matches at 12 bases. V lost 3 bases and J lost 7; bases outside the gene matches: 5. This CDR3 is 14 amino acids long. The germline gives CDR1 SGDLS, CDR2 YYNGEE. The CDR3 loop reads CASSASGGAREQYF. CDR3 sequence (DNA): TGTGCCAGCAGCGCTAGCGGGGGGGCAAGGGAGCAGTACTTC.

This chain uses TRBV7-2 with TRBJ2-3; TRBD2 is a possible D gene (6 bases). Germline loops: CDR1 SGHTA, CDR2 FQGNSA. The CDR3 consists of 14 residues. Trimming removed 5 bases at V and 4 bases at J, with 13 bases between. CDR3 sequence: CASSAPGRPDTQYF. In DNA form, the CDR3 reads TGTGCCAGCAGCGCCCCCGGGAGACCAGATACGCAGTATTTT.

The rearrangement joins TRBV11-2 to TRBJ1-4; 8 nucleotides align to TRBD1. Losses at the gene ends were 4 bases for V and 2 bases for J; bases not matched to a gene: 9. This CDR3 is 17 amino acids long. The germline CDR1 and CDR2 sequences are SGHAT and FQNNGV. The CDR3 DNA reads as TGTGCCAGCAGCTCCGGACAGGGAAGTACGACTAATGAAAAACTGTTTTTT. Its protein is CASSSGQGSTTNEKLFF. The variable domain in full, with the rest retrieved from reference TRBV11-2 and TRBJ1-4, is EAGVAQSPRYKIIEKRQSVAFWCNPISGHATLYWYQQILGQGPKLLIQFQNNGVVDDSQLPKDRFSAERLKGVDSTLKIQPAKLEDSAVYLCASSSGQGSTTNEKLFFGSGTQLSVL.

This rearrangement joins TRBV11-2 to TRBJ2-7, with 8 bases matching TRBD1. CDR1 and CDR2 (germline): SGHAT, FQNNGV. V gave up 6 bases and J gave up 0 bases; unmatched junction bases: 4. This CDR3 comprises 14 residues. The CDR3 DNA sequence: TGTGCCAGCAGATTGGACAGGGTCTCCTACGAGCAGTACTTC. This codes for CASRLDRVSYEQYF. The full variable domain, its missing parts supplied by reference TRBV11-2 and TRBJ2-7, is EAGVAQSPRYKIIEKRQSVAFWCNPISGHATLYWYQQILGQGPKLLIQFQNNGVVDDSQLPKDRFSAERLKGVDSTLKIQPAKLEDSAVYLCASRLDRVSYEQYFGPGTRLTVT.

This chain joins TRBV19 and TRBJ1-5; no definite D call. Trimming left V 9 bases short and J 3 bases short, with 21 bases between. Germline CDR1 is LNHDA and CDR2 is SQIVND (reference sequence). This CDR3 region has 16 residues. DNA for the CDR3: TGTGCCAGCGGAGGGCAGATAGGATGGAACAATCAGCCCCAGCATTTT. This gives the protein CASGGQIGWNNQPQHF.

The chain couples TRBV14 to TRBJ1-1; possibly TRBD1 for D (6 bases). Trimming took 0 bases from V and 0 from J, leaving 17 bases between them. The CDR3 runs 18 residues. Per germline, CDR1 SGHDN and CDR2 FVKESK. The CDR3 DNA sequence: TGTGCCAGCAGCCAAGATTGGCTAGGGGGAGAAATGAACACTGAAGCTTTCTTT. Protein: CASSQDWLGGEMNTEAFF.

About this clone itself: Other DNA sequences in the same sample also yield this CDR3. This sequence joins TRBV19 and TRBJ2-7, with 7 bases aligning to TRBD2. Germline V gives CDR1 LNHDA, CDR2 SQIVND (reference sequence). Trimming cost V 2 bases and J 2 bases; bases outside gene matches: 3. The CDR3 contains 14 residues. CDR3 sequence (DNA): TGTGCCAGTAGTATAACCGGGACTACCTACGAGCAGTACTTC. Translating gives CASSITGTTYEQYF.

This clone showed up just once. This chain uses TRBV15 with TRBJ1-3; D not certain. Germline CDR1 LNHNV, CDR2 YYDKDF (reference sequence). V lost 1 base, J lost 0 bases, and 4 bases lay in between. The CDR3 covers 14 residues. CDR3: CATSRAVSGNTIYF. The CDR3, as DNA: TGTGCCACCAGCAGAGCTGTCTCTGGAAACACCATATATTTT. The full variable domain, with the rest looked up from reference TRBV15 and TRBJ1-3, is DAMVIQNPRYQVTQFGKPVTLSCSQTLNHNVMYWYQQKSSQAPKLLFHYYDKDFNNEADTPDNFQSRRPNTSFCFLDIRSPGLGDTAMYLCATSRAVSGNTIYFGEGSWLTVV.

The genes are TRBV7-9 and TRBJ2-5, with TRBD1 identical over 8 bases. The CDR3 sequence is 15 residues long. Germline-derived CDR1 and CDR2 are SEHNR and FQNEAQ (reference sequence). The V and J ends lost 6 bases and 7 bases, in that order; junction bases with no gene match: 13. The CDR3 loop reads CASSFRDRGSGTQYF. The CDR3 DNA is TGTGCCAGCAGTTTTCGAGACAGGGGTTCTGGGACCCAGTACTTC. Full variable domain (missing parts from reference TRBV7-9 and TRBJ2-5): DTGVSQNPRHKITKRGQNVTFRCDPISEHNRLYWYRQTLGQGPEFLTYFQNEAQLEKSRLLSDRFSAERPKGSFSTLEIQRTEQGDSAMYLCASSFRDRGSGTQYFGPGTRLLVL.

The chain recombines TRBV28 with TRBJ2-3; 8 bases line up with TRBD1. The germline gives CDR1 MDHEN, CDR2 SYDVKM. CDR3 length: 14 residues. Trimming at V came to 7 bases and at J to 1 base, leaving 4 bases not matched to a gene. The CDR3 reads CASTPGQGTDTQYF. The CDR3 coding sequence is TGTGCCAGCACCCCGGGACAGGGCACAGATACGCAGTATTTT.

The chain joins TRBV14 to TRBJ1-1; 7 bases map to TRBD1. Trimming removed 3 bases from V and 9 bases from J; junction bases left unmatched: 4. The germline gives CDR1 SGHDN, CDR2 FVKESK. This CDR3 has 12 residues. This chain's CDR3 is CASSQTTGKAFF. Here the CDR3 DNA reads TGTGCCAGCAGCCAGACGACAGGGAAAGCTTTCTTT.

The gene calls are TRBV29-1 and TRBJ2-7; D might be TRBD1 (5 bases). CDR1 is SQVTM, CDR2 ANQGSEA, per germline. Trimming took 4 bases from V and 3 from J, leaving 13 bases between them. This CDR3 comprises 13 residues. CDR3: CSVGSQDNYEQYF. DNA for the CDR3: TGCAGCGTTGGGTCGCAGGACAACTACGAGCAGTACTTC.